Listed below are T cell receptor beta chains from one sample, sequenced in a study of beta chain features in type 1 diabetes. Using immunoSEQ multiplex PCR, the repertoire was profiled, and TCRdb retains in-frame clones only, with some absent. The table records around 180,000 clones, 7.8% of them present only once. What was sequenced was central memory CD4+ T cells from blood. Receptors were obtained from a woman in her forties with type 1 diabetes. CDR3s leave out the opening cysteine and the closing phenylalanine or tryptophan.

V: TRBV11-2
J: TRBJ2-5
CDR3: ASSGDRAKTQY

V: TRBV5-6
J: TRBJ1-2
CDR3: ASRSGDGGYT

V: TRBV6-4
J: TRBJ1-1
CDR3: ASSTSMNTEAF

V: TRBV28
J: TRBJ1-2
CDR3: ATLVGNRGDGYT

V: TRBV7-9
J: TRBJ2-1
CDR3: ASAPGQGPYNEQF

V: TRBV4-2
J: TRBJ1-5
CDR3: ASSLFRTGVQPQH

V: TRBV2
J: TRBJ2-1
CDR3: ASSESGNEQF

V: TRBV10-3
J: TRBJ1-6
CDR3: AISENPRSPLH

V: TRBV11-2
J: TRBJ2-5
CDR3: ASSLDLQQTQY

V: TRBV7-3
J: TRBJ1-1
CDR3: ASSRTQGKAF

V: TRBV15
J: TRBJ2-1
CDR3: ATSKTSGGIVEQF

V: TRBV7-2
J: TRBJ2-3
CDR3: ASRLTSGSSDTQY

V: TRBV7-2
J: TRBJ2-7
CDR3: ASSPRGTTGLGEQY

V: TRBV29-1
J: TRBJ2-7
CDR3: SVRAGSSYEQY

V: TRBV6-4
J: TRBJ1-2
CDR3: ASSAEGGYGYT

V: TRBV19
J: TRBJ2-2
CDR3: ASTRTGTGELF

V: TRBV19
J: TRBJ1-3
CDR3: ASSEGGLSGNTIY

V: TRBV7-8
J: TRBJ2-2
CDR3: ASSLGDGTGELF

V: TRBV4-3
J: TRBJ2-1
CDR3: ASSQDTAGGNEQF

V: TRBV11-3
J: TRBJ2-1
CDR3: ASSLADSLSEQF

V: TRBV29-1
J: TRBJ1-1
CDR3: SVGDTYNTEAF

V: TRBV7-9
J: TRBJ2-7
CDR3: ASSLDPPRGGGYEQY

V: TRBV5-8
J: TRBJ1-1
CDR3: ASSSAGFRGTEAF

V: TRBV5-5
J: TRBJ1-5
CDR3: ASSLGAGQPQH

V: TRBV19
J: TRBJ2-3
CDR3: ASRRESGRSDTQY

V: TRBV9
J: TRBJ1-2
CDR3: ASSPESGYGYT

V: TRBV14
J: TRBJ2-7
CDR3: ASSQGQRFSYEQY

V: TRBV28
J: TRBJ2-5
CDR3: ASSTIAGAEETQY

V: TRBV29-1
J: TRBJ1-5
CDR3: SVQGAVNQPQH

V: TRBV5-6
J: TRBJ2-2
CDR3: ASSLLGQGTGGELF

V: TRBV29-1
J: TRBJ2-7
CDR3: SASGNSYEQY

V: TRBV7-3
J: TRBJ1-1
CDR3: ASSSQGWDTEAF